These 24 T cell receptor beta chains were sequenced from one sample in a study of blood T cell repertoires in COVID-19. TCRdb keeps only in-frame clones here, not all; method: immunoSEQ multiplex PCR. The table shows 300,000 to 400,000 clones, with 80% to 90% occurring only once. The sequenced material came from peripheral blood. These receptors originate from a man aged 25 to 40 with COVID-19, enrolled during active disease.

The chain is built from TRBV5-1 and TRBJ2-5; 10 nucleotides agree with TRBD1. CDR1 and CDR2 (germline): SGHRS, YFSETQ. The V segment lost 4 bases and the J segment 7 bases; nucleotides outside the gene matches: 7. The CDR3 covers 14 residues. In DNA form, the CDR3 reads TGCGCCAGCAGCACGACAGGGGGCGTCGTGACCCAGTACTTC. As protein: CASSTTGGVVTQYF.

This rearrangement joins TRBV30 to TRBJ1-1; D is unresolved. Germline loops: CDR1 GTSNPN, CDR2 SVGIG (reference sequence). The CDR3 runs 12 residues. With 4 bases removed from V and 6 bases from J, the gap between germline ends came to 12 bases. CDR3 DNA sequence: TGTGCCTGGATGAGAGAGAGCCCTGAAGCTTTCTTT. This codes for CAWMRESPEAFF. Together with reference TRBV30 and TRBJ1-1, the CDR3 gives the full variable domain: SQTIHQWPATLVQPVGSPLSLECTVEGTSNPNLYWYRQAAGRGLQLLFYSVGIGQISSEVPQNLSASRPQDRQFILSSKKLLLSDSGFYLCAWMRESPEAFFGQGTRLTVV.

This clone was counted a few times. The chain links TRBV6-5 to TRBJ1-4; D perhaps matches TRBD1 (6 bases). This CDR3 is built from 15 residues. The V end lost 4 bases, the J end lost 0 bases, and 9 bases lay between the germline ends. Per germline, CDR1 MNHEY and CDR2 SVGAGI. This CDR3 is CASSFGTPTNEKLFF. CDR3 DNA: TGTGCCAGCAGTTTCGGGACACCAACTAATGAAAAACTGTTTTTT.

This rearrangement joins TRBV5-1 to TRBJ2-3, with 7 bases identical to TRBD1. Trimming at V came to 0 bases and at J to 6 bases, leaving 7 bases not matched to a gene. The CDR3 is made up of 15 amino acids. Per the germline V gene, CDR1 is SGHRS and CDR2 is YFSETQ. The CDR3 nucleotides are TGCGCCAGCAGCTTGGTGTTCAAGGACAGGGATACGCAGTATTTT. Its translation: CASSLVFKDRDTQYF.

A single count supports this clone. V is TRBV7-2 and J is TRBJ2-7; 12 nucleotides align to TRBD1. The CDR3 contains 14 residues. CDR1 is SGHTA, CDR2 FQGNSA, per germline. V shed 0 bases and J 7 bases; nucleotides not matched to a gene: 1. CDR3 region: CASSLAGQGAEQYF. The CDR3 DNA reads as TGTGCCAGCAGCTTAGCGGGACAGGGGGCTGAGCAGTACTTC.

V and J are TRBV28 and TRBJ1-2; no firm D call. The CDR3 contains 13 residues. Germline V lookup: CDR1 MDHEN, CDR2 SYDVKM. Trimming shortened V by 2 bases and J by 8 bases, and 12 bases separated the two germline ends. The CDR3 nucleotides are TGTGCCAGCAGTTTAATCCGACTAGGAGGCTACACCTTC. It encodes CASSLIRLGGYTF.

The chain has TRBV11-3 and TRBJ2-7, with TRBD1 matching 10 bases. CDR1 and CDR2 (germline): SGHNT, YENEEA. Germline trimming cut 5 bases from V and 4 bases from J; bases unmatched to any gene: 5. This CDR3 region has 14 residues. The CDR3 spells CASSRGQGRYEQYF. The CDR3 coding sequence is TGTGCCAGCAGCCGGGGACAGGGGAGGTACGAGCAGTACTTC.

The chain employs TRBV7-2 and TRBJ1-2; D possibly corresponds to TRBD1 (6 bases). Trimming took 4 bases from V and 4 from J, leaving 16 bases between them. The CDR3 length is 15 residues. Germline CDR1 and CDR2: SGHTA and FQGNSA. The CDR3 region is CASSSGGGLFYGYTF. For the CDR3, the DNA is TGTGCCAGCAGCTCGGGGGGGGGCCTTTTCTATGGCTACACCTTC.

This rearrangement joins TRBV29-1 to TRBJ1-2; 8 bases align to TRBD1. V was clipped by 5 bases and J by 2 bases; unmatched bases: 4. Germline V lookup: CDR1 SQVTM, CDR2 ANQGSEA. The CDR3 consists of 13 residues. CDR3 nucleotide sequence: TGCAGCGTTTCCGGGACAGGAAACTATGGCTACACCTTC. Its protein is CSVSGTGNYGYTF. Full variable domain (missing parts from reference TRBV29-1 and TRBJ1-2): SAVISQKPSRDICQRGTSLTIQCQVDSQVTMMFWYRQQPGQSLTLIATANQGSEATYESGFVIDKFPISRPNLTFSTLTVSNMSPEDSSIYLCSVSGTGNYGYTFGSGTRLTVV.

V is TRBV7-2 and J is TRBJ1-3; a possible D gene is TRBD1 (6 bases). V lost 4 bases and J 0 bases, leaving 13 bases between the germline ends. The germline V gene has CDR1 SGHTA and CDR2 FQGNSA. CDR3 length: 16 residues. The DNA for the CDR3 is TGTGCCAGCAGCTCGAACAGGGCGGACTCTGGAAACACCATATATTTT. Protein product: CASSSNRADSGNTIYF. The whole variable domain, filled in from reference TRBV7-2 and TRBJ1-3, reads GAGVSQSPSNKVTEKGKDVELRCDPISGHTALYWYRQSLGQGLEFLIYFQGNSAPDKSGLPSDRFSAERTGGSVSTLTIQRTQQEDSAVYLCASSSNRADSGNTIYFGEGSWLTVV.

The chain uses TRBV27 and TRBJ1-2; weak D call: TRBD1 (6 bases). V was trimmed by 7 bases and J by 7 bases, leaving 16 bases between them. The V gene's germline CDR1 is MNHEY and CDR2 SMNVEV (reference sequence). The CDR3 has 13 amino acids. CDR3 sequence (DNA): TGTGCCAGCAAATACAGGGATGGCAGTGGCTACACCTTC. Translation gives CASKYRDGSGYTF.

The chain combines TRBV18 with TRBJ2-3; D not resolved. CDR1 KGHSH and CDR2 LQKENI come from the germline V gene. With 0 bases removed from V and 3 bases from J, the gap between germline ends came to 7 bases. The CDR3 loop spans 14 amino acids. The CDR3 DNA is TGTGCCAGCTCACCACCTCTACGTACAGATACGCAGTATTTT. Translating gives CASSPPLRTDTQYF.

The V gene is TRBV6-6, the J gene TRBJ1-2; 8 nucleotides match TRBD1. The CDR3 runs to 16 residues. CDR1 MNHNY and CDR2 SVGAGI come from the germline V gene (reference sequence). With 2 bases clipped from V and 0 bases from J, the junction kept 5 bases outside the gene matches. The CDR3, as DNA: TGTGCCAGCAGTTACGACAGGGGCGCAGCTAACTATGGCTACACCTTC. Translating gives CASSYDRGAANYGYTF.

The J gene is TRBJ1-3, the V gene TRBV5-1, with TRBD1 as a possible D gene (6 bases). The V gene lost 1 base and the J gene lost 0 bases, with 17 bases spanning the gap. In germline, CDR1 is SGHRS, CDR2 YFSETQ. The CDR3 contains 18 residues. The DNA of the CDR3 is TGCGCCAGCAGCTTGTCAATCCCGACAGGTATCTCTGGAAACACCATATATTTT. Encoded protein: CASSLSIPTGISGNTIYF.

This sequence joins TRBV7-9 and TRBJ2-7; TRBD2 agrees at 13 bases. V shed 3 bases and J 6 bases; nucleotides not matched to a gene: 5. The CDR3 covers 15 residues. Germline CDR1 reads SEHNR; CDR2 reads FQNEAQ (reference sequence). The CDR3 DNA follows: TGTGCCAGCAGCTTTGGACTAGCGGGGGAAGGCGAGCAGTACTTC. Translating it yields CASSFGLAGEGEQYF.

The CDR3 bases are TGTGCCAGCAGTTTAGGAGGTTCGGCAGGGGGGCAGAATGGCTACACCTTC. It specifies CASSLGGSAGGQNGYTF. This chain links TRBV28 with TRBJ1-2; TRBD1 agrees at 7 bases. The CDR3 sequence is 17 residues long. The V gene end was trimmed by 2 bases and the J gene end by 6 bases; junction bases not matched to a gene: 15. Germline CDR1 is MDHEN and CDR2 is SYDVKM.

The rearrangement uses TRBV7-8 and TRBJ2-5; TRBD2 matches 8 bases. This CDR3 is 14 amino acids long. Germline CDR1 is SGHVS and CDR2 is FQNEAQ. V was clipped by 7 bases and J by 4 bases; unmatched bases: 8. In nucleotides, the CDR3 is TGTGCCAGCACCCCAAGCGCGGGAGGAGAGACCCAGTACTTC. Protein product: CASTPSAGGETQYF.

This rearrangement joins TRBV18 to TRBJ2-5, with 7 bases matching TRBD1. The CDR3 totals 14 residues. Germline V lookup: CDR1 KGHSH, CDR2 LQKENI. V shed 8 bases, J shed 2 bases, and the junction held 8 bases outside the gene matches. This chain's CDR3 is CASVGQLGQETQYF. The CDR3 nucleotides read TGTGCCAGCGTGGGACAGCTGGGGCAAGAGACCCAGTACTTC.

This chain joins TRBV19 and TRBJ2-1; D gene ambiguous. V lost 3 bases and J 0 bases, leaving 9 bases between the germline ends. The CDR3 runs 15 residues. Per germline, CDR1 LNHDA and CDR2 SQIVND (reference sequence). The CDR3 DNA reads as TGTGCCAGTAGTATCACAATCAGCTCCTACAATGAGCAGTTCTTC. Amino acids: CASSITISSYNEQFF.

This clone was recorded a few times. The V call is TRBV5-4, the J call TRBJ1-6; D gene ambiguous. V lost 0 bases to trimming and J lost 7 bases, with 5 bases between them. The germline V gene has CDR1 SGHNT and CDR2 YYREEE (reference sequence). The CDR3 extends over 13 amino acids. This CDR3 is CASSLDQNSPLHF. The CDR3 bases are TGTGCCAGCAGCTTGGACCAGAATTCACCCCTCCACTTT.

This chain links TRBV5-1 with TRBJ1-1, with 7 bases matching TRBD1. In germline, CDR1 is SGHRS, CDR2 YFSETQ. The CDR3 totals 14 residues. V dropped 4 bases and J dropped 5; count of bases not matched to a gene: 8. CDR3: CASSPGGDQTEAFF. As DNA, the CDR3 is TGCGCCAGCAGCCCAGGGGGAGATCAAACTGAAGCTTTCTTT.

J is TRBJ1-1 and V is TRBV4-3; maybe TRBD1 (6 bases). Trimming took 6 bases from V and 0 from J, leaving 8 bases between them. Germline CDR1 and CDR2: LGHNA and YSLEER. The CDR3 has 13 residues. The DNA for the CDR3 is TGCGCCAGCAGAGGGGGATTGAACACTGAAGCTTTCTTT. Its translation: CASRGGLNTEAFF.

The genes are TRBV13 and TRBJ2-2; D may be TRBD2 (5 bases). This CDR3 is built from 13 residues. Looked up from germline, CDR1 is PRHDT and CDR2 is FYEKMQ (reference sequence). V was pared by 7 bases and J by 2 bases, with 8 bases between. The CDR3 nucleotides are TGTGCCAGCAAGGGAGTAAACACCGGGGAGCTGTTTTTT. This encodes CASKGVNTGELFF.

In its sample, this clone was seen a few times. This sequence joins TRBV3-1 (or the pseudogene TRBV3-2) and TRBJ1-2; tentative D call: TRBD1 (6 bases). Trimming left V 2 bases short and J 4 bases short, with 14 bases between. In germline, CDR1 is LGHDT, CDR2 YNNKEL (reference sequence). The CDR3 is 15 amino acids. The CDR3 DNA sequence: TGTGCCAGCAGCCAAAAGCCTGGGGGCGGCTATGGCTACACCTTC. Amino acids: CASSQKPGGGYGYTF.